What follows are 21 T cell receptor beta chains derived from one specimen sequenced in a study of blood T cell repertoires in COVID-19. Libraries were prepared by immunoSEQ multiplex PCR; TCRdb keeps only in-frame clonotypes and omits some of them. The table shows about 120,000 clones, with less than 90% occurring only once. The sample was peripheral blood. The receptor source for this set is a man between 25 and 39 years old with acute or convalescent COVID-19.

The gene calls are TRBV30 and TRBJ1-2, with 9 bases matching TRBD1. Germline lookup yields CDR1 GTSNPN and CDR2 SVGIG (reference sequence). The V and J ends lost 5 bases and 7 bases, in that order; junction bases with no gene match: 11. The CDR3 runs to 14 residues. The CDR3 DNA is TGTGCCTGGGGAAGACCGGGACAGGGTAGTGGCTACACCTTC. It is translated as CAWGRPGQGSGYTF.

This clone appeared a few times. This rearrangement joins TRBV25-1 to TRBJ1-6; 7 nucleotides line up with TRBD1. Germline CDR1 reads MGHDK; CDR2 reads SYGVNS. The V gene end was trimmed by 0 bases and the J gene end by 10 bases; junction bases not matched to a gene: 6. The CDR3 runs to 15 residues. CDR3 region: CASSEYGTGASPLHF. In nucleotides, the CDR3 is TGTGCCAGCAGTGAATATGGAACAGGGGCGTCACCCCTCCACTTT.

The gene calls are TRBV6-5 and TRBJ1-5, with 10 nucleotides matching TRBD1. Unmatched junction bases numbered 2, after V lost 6 bases and J lost 0 bases. CDR3 size: 15 residues. In germline, CDR1 is MNHEY, CDR2 SVGAGI. The CDR3 region has the DNA TGTGCCAGCAGGACAGGGGGCTATAGCAATCAGCCCCAGCATTTT. Its protein product is CASRTGGYSNQPQHF.

V gene TRBV27 combines with J gene TRBJ2-1; the match to TRBD2 covers 16 bases. Germline V lookup: CDR1 MNHEY, CDR2 SMNVEV (reference sequence). The CDR3 contains 18 residues. J gave up 7 bases and V 5 bases, and 11 bases lay outside the gene matches. CDR3 protein: CASSPGWGLAGGQNEQFF. The CDR3, as DNA: TGTGCCAGCAGTCCTGGATGGGGACTAGCGGGGGGGCAAAATGAGCAGTTCTTC.

The chain carries TRBV4-3 and TRBJ2-3; possibly TRBD1 for D (5 bases). Trimming took 0 bases from V and 0 from J, leaving 10 bases between them. The CDR3 is 16 amino acids. Germline V gene data show CDR1 as LGHNA and CDR2 as YSLEER. The CDR3 DNA reads as TGCGCCAGCAGCCAAGATTCAGGGATTAGCACAGATACGCAGTATTTT. It is translated as CASSQDSGISTDTQYF.

The chain employs TRBV4-2 and TRBJ2-4; D unresolved. Trimming stripped 0 bases from V and 0 bases from J, with 6 bases between. This CDR3 comprises 15 residues. CDR1 LGHNA and CDR2 YNFKEQ come from the germline V gene. The CDR3 region has the DNA TGTGCCAGCAGCCAAGATTTGCGAGCCAAAAACATTCAGTACTTC. Protein product: CASSQDLRAKNIQYF.

The V and J genes are TRBV4-3 and TRBJ1-3, with D perhaps TRBD1 (6 bases). V was pared by 4 bases and J by 4 bases, with 23 bases between. The CDR3 spans 18 residues. CDR1 and CDR2 (germline): LGHNA, YSLEER. In nucleotides, the CDR3 is TGCGCCAGCAGCCCACAGTGGAGGGGGGGCGGACGAGGAAACACCATATATTTT. It encodes CASSPQWRGGGRGNTIYF.

J is TRBJ1-2 and V is TRBV7-3; possibly TRBD1 for D (5 bases). This CDR3 is 15 amino acids long. Germline CDR1 is SGHTA and CDR2 is FQGTGA. Trimming cost V 5 bases and J 8 bases, with 21 bases left between them. CDR3 in amino acids: CASSLQAESVGGYTF. CDR3 bases: TGTGCCAGCAGCCTACAGGCGGAGTCGGTTGGGGGCTACACCTTC.

V usage is TRBV25-1 and J usage is TRBJ2-4, with 8 bases identical to TRBD1. The CDR3 sequence is 14 residues long. V lost 5 bases and J lost 9; bases outside the gene matches: 9. Per germline, CDR1 MGHDK and CDR2 SYGVNS. CDR3 sequence: CASSTHDRGTIQYF. The DNA for the CDR3 is TGTGCCAGCAGTACCCACGACAGGGGCACCATTCAGTACTTC.

DNA for the CDR3: TGTGCCAGTAGTACCGGACAGGGGAGCTCCTACGAGCAGTACGTC. Translating gives CASSTGQGSSYEQYV. The rearrangement links TRBV19 to TRBJ2-7; 9 nucleotides align to TRBD1. The CDR3 has 15 residues. From germline, CDR1 is LNHDA and CDR2 SQIVND (reference sequence). With V trimmed by 4 bases and J by 0 bases, 4 bases remained unmatched.

This chain uses TRBV6-2 or TRBV6-3 with TRBJ1-5; tentatively, D is TRBD1 (6 bases). From germline, CDR1 is MNHEY and CDR2 SVGEGT. With 1 base removed from V and 4 bases from J, the gap between germline ends came to 11 bases. This CDR3 is built from 15 residues. CDR3 coding DNA: TGTGCCAGCAGTTACTGGGGGGGCGAGAATCAGCCCCAGCATTTT. It yields the protein CASSYWGGENQPQHF.

The chain couples TRBV4-1 to TRBJ2-5; D possibly corresponds to TRBD2 (5 bases). Germline CDR1 is MGHRA and CDR2 is YSYEKL. This CDR3 region has 13 residues. V lost 1 base, J lost 5 bases, and 8 bases lay in between. CDR3 sequence (DNA): TGCGCCAGCAGCCAAGTCGGGGTCGAGACCCAGTACTTC. This sequence encodes CASSQVGVETQYF.

This chain links TRBV5-1 with TRBJ1-1; D not certain. Trimming removed 1 base at V and 1 base at J, with 8 bases between. Germline V gene data show CDR1 as SGHRS and CDR2 as YFSETQ. This CDR3 spans 14 amino acids. As DNA, the CDR3 is TGCGCCAGCAGCTTGTGGGCGACGAACACTGAAGCTTTCTTT. This translates into CASSLWATNTEAFF.

This clone was seen once. This rearrangement joins TRBV30 to TRBJ1-6, with TRBD1 matching over 9 bases. The CDR3 has 15 residues. The germline gives CDR1 GTSNPN, CDR2 SVGIG (reference sequence). V trimming: 0 bases; J trimming: 7 bases; junction bases outside the gene matches: 4. This chain's CDR3 is CAWSVTGGRNSPLHF. The CDR3 DNA sequence: TGTGCCTGGAGTGTAACAGGGGGCAGAAATTCACCCCTCCACTTT.

The J gene is TRBJ1-3, the V gene TRBV6-1, with D perhaps matching TRBD1 (6 bases). V dropped 2 bases and J dropped 4 bases, with 9 bases sitting between them. Germline V gene lookup returns CDR1 MNHNS and CDR2 SASEGT. This CDR3 is built from 14 residues. The CDR3 region has the DNA TGTGCCAGCAGTGAACAGGGGACGGGAAACACCATATATTTT. This translates into CASSEQGTGNTIYF.

The chain is built from TRBV2 and TRBJ1-2; 12 nucleotides agree with TRBD1. The CDR3 has 15 amino acids. Germline assignment: CDR1 SNHLY and CDR2 FYNNEI. Trimming removed 4 bases from V and 5 bases from J; junction bases left unmatched: 5. The CDR3 region is CASSAGTGGHYGYTF. The CDR3 coding sequence is TGTGCCAGCAGTGCCGGGACAGGGGGCCATTATGGCTACACCTTC.

The chain combines TRBV29-1 with TRBJ1-5, with D maybe TRBD1 (6 bases). V was clipped by 4 bases and J by 6 bases, with 13 bases between them. Germline CDR1 is SQVTM and CDR2 is ANQGSEA. This CDR3 comprises 13 residues. In DNA form, the CDR3 reads TGCAGCGTTGCCGAGACAGGAACTCAGCCCCAGCATTTT. Its protein product is CSVAETGTQPQHF.

This clone occurred a few times. The rearrangement joins TRBV10-3 to TRBJ1-2; tentative D call: TRBD1 (5 bases). Trimming stripped 0 bases from V and 3 bases from J, with 14 bases between. Germline CDR1 reads ENHRY; CDR2 reads SYGVKD. The length of the CDR3 is 16 residues. This CDR3 is CAISESSGRVDYGYTF. In DNA form, the CDR3 reads TGTGCCATCAGTGAGTCCTCAGGGAGGGTGGACTATGGCTACACCTTC.

The chain uses TRBV4-1 and TRBJ1-2; no clear D. V was shortened by 1 base and J by 8 bases, with 23 bases between the two germline ends. The CDR3 spans 17 residues. The germline gives CDR1 MGHRA, CDR2 YSYEKL. CDR3 protein: CASSQVEGADSNGGYTF. Written as DNA, the CDR3 is TGCGCCAGCAGCCAAGTGGAGGGAGCCGACTCTAATGGGGGCTACACCTTC.

The chain combines TRBV19 with TRBJ2-1, with D unclear. The V end was cut by 3 bases, the J end by 0 bases, with 12 bases between. The CDR3 runs 16 residues. Looked up from germline, CDR1 is LNHDA and CDR2 is SQIVND (reference sequence). The CDR3: CASSISGYSSYNEQFF. CDR3 nucleotides: TGTGCCAGTAGTATTTCCGGATACAGCTCCTACAATGAGCAGTTCTTC.

The rearrangement uses TRBV11-2 and TRBJ2-1, with D possibly matching TRBD2 (6 bases). The CDR3 is 14 residues long. Trimming stripped 2 bases from V and 6 bases from J, with 11 bases between. Germline loops: CDR1 SGHAT, CDR2 FQNNGV. The CDR3 DNA reads TGTGCCAGCAGCTTAACGGGAGTCCCCAATGAGCAGTTCTTC. Protein product: CASSLTGVPNEQFF.